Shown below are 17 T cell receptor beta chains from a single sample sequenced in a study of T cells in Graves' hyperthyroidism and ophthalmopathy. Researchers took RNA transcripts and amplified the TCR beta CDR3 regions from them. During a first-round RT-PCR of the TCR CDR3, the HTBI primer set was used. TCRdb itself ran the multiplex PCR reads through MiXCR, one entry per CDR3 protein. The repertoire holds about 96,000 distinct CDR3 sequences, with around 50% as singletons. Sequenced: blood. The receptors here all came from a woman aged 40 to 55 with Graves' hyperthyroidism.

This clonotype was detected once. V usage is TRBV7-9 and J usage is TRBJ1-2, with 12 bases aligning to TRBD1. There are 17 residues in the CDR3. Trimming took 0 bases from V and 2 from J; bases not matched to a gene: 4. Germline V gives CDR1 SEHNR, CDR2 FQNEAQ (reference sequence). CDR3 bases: TGTGCCAGCAGCTTAGCGCTTGGGACAGGGGGCAACTATGGCTACACCTTC. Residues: CASSLALGTGGNYGYTF.

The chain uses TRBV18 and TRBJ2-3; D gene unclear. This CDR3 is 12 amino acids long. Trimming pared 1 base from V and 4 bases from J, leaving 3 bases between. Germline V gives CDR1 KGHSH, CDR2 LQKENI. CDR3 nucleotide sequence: TGTGCCAGCTCACCACGAGCAGATACGCAGTATTTT. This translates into CASSPRADTQYF.

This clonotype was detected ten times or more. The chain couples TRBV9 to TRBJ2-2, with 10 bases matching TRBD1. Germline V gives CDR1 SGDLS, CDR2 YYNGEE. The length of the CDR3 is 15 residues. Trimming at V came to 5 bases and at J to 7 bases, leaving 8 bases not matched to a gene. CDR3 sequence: CASRPDRGRGGELFF. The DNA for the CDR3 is TGTGCCAGCAGACCTGACAGGGGGCGGGGCGGGGAGCTGTTTTTT.

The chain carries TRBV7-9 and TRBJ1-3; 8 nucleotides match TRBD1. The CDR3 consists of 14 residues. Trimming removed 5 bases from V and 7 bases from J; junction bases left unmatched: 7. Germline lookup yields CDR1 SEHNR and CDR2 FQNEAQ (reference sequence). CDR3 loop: CASSQETGVNTIYF. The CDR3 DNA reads TGTGCCAGCAGCCAAGAGACAGGGGTGAACACCATATATTTT. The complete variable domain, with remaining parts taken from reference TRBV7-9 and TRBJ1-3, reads DTGVSQNPRHKITKRGQNVTFRCDPISEHNRLYWYRQTLGQGPEFLTYFQNEAQLEKSRLLSDRFSAERPKGSFSTLEIQRTEQGDSAMYLCASSQETGVNTIYFGEGSWLTVV.

DNA for the CDR3: TGCACAGGGGGCACTAATGAAAAACTGTTTTTT. It translates to CTGGTNEKLFF. This chain connects TRBV29-1 to TRBJ1-4, with 8 bases identical to TRBD1. The CDR3 totals 11 residues. Germline V CDR1 and CDR2: SQVTM, ANQGSEA.

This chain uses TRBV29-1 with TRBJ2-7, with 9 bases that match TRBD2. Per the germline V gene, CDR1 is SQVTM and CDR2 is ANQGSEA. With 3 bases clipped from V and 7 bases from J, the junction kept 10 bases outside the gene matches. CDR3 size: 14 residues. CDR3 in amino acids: CSVERLAGMGEQYF. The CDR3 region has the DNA TGCAGCGTTGAGAGGCTAGCGGGAATGGGAGAGCAGTACTTC.

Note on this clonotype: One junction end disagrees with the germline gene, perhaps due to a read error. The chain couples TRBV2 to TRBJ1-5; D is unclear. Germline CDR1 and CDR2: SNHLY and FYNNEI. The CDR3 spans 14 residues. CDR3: CASSDRTPNQPRHF. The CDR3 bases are TGTGCCAGCAGTGACAGGACGCCGAACCAGCCCCGGCATTTT.

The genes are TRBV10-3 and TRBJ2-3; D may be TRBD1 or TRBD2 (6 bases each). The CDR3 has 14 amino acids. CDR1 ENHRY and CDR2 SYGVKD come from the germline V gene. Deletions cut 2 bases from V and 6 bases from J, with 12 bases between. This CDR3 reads CAISEGGRSDTQYF. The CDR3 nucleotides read TGTGCCATCAGTGAGGGGGGGCGATCGGATACGCAGTATTTT.

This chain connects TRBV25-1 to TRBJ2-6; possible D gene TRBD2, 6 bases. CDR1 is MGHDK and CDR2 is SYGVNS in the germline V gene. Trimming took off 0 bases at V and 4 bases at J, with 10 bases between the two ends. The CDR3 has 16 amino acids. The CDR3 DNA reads TGTGCCAGCAGTGAATATGCCCGGGGGGGGGCCAACGTCCTGACTTTC. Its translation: CASSEYARGGANVLTF.

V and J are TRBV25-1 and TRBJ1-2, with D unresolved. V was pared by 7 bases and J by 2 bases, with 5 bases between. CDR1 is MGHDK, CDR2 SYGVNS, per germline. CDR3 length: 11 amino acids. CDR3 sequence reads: CASKDNYGYTF. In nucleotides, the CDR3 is TGTGCCAGCAAAGACAACTATGGCTACACCTTC.

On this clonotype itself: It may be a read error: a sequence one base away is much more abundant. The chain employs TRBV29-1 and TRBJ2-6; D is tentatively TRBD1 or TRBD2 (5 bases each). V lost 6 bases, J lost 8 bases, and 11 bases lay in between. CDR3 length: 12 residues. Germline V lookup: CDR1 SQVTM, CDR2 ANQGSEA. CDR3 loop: CSVGPGTNVLTF. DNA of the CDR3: TGCAGCGTGGGGCCGGGGACCAACGTCCTGACTTTC.

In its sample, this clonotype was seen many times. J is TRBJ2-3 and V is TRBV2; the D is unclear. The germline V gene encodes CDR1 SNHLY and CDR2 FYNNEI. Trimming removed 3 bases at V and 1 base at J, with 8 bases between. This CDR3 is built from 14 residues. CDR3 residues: CASSDGAGTDTQYF. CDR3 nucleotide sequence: TGTGCCAGCAGTGATGGTGCAGGCACAGATACGCAGTATTTT.

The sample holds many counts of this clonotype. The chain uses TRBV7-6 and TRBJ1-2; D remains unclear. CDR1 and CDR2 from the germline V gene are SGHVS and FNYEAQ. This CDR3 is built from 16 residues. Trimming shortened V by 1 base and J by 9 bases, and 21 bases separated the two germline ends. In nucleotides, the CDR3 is TGTGCCAGCAGCTTAGTTTCCGGAGGAGACTTATATAGCTACACCTTC. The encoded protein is CASSLVSGGDLYSYTF.

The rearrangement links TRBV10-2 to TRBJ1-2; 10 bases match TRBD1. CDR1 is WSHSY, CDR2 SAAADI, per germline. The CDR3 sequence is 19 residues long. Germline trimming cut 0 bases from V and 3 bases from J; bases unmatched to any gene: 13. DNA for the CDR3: TGCGCCAGCAGTGAGTCCCGCAAGGACAGGGGGAGATCCCACTATGGCTACACCTTC. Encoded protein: CASSESRKDRGRSHYGYTF.

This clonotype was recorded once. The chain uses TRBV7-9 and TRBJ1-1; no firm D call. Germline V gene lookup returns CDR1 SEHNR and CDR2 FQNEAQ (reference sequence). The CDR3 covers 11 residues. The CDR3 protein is CAQDGDTEAFF. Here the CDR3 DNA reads TGTGCGCAGGACGGGGACACTGAAGCTTTCTTT.

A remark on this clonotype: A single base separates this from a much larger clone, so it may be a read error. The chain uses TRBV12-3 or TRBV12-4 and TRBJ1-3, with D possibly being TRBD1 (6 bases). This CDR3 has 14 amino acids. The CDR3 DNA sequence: TGTGCCAGCATCGGACAGAGCTCTGGAAACTCCATATATTTT. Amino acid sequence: CASIGQSSGNSIYF.

The CDR3 here is CASSVGIAFSYNEQFF. The CDR3 coding sequence is TGTGCCAGCAGCGTGGGAATAGCGTTTTCCTACAATGAGCAGTTCTTC. The chain is built from TRBV9 and TRBJ2-1, with D tentatively TRBD2 (5 bases). V was clipped by 2 bases and J by 1 base, with 13 bases between them. The germline V gene encodes CDR1 SGDLS and CDR2 YYNGEE. This CDR3 has 16 residues.